Following are 28 T cell receptor beta chains from one sample sequenced in a study of regulatory T cells in long-lasting Graves disease. Assembly of TCR beta libraries relied on iRepertoire HTBI primers together with Arm-PCR of CDR3 regions. MiXCR, applied by TCRdb to the multiplex PCR reads, yields one record per CDR3 protein. The sample lists about 660,000 distinct CDR3 sequences, about 32% occurring once. Time point meaning: persistent/refractory GD, antithyroid drugs over 5 years with positive TRAb. TCR sequences were obtained from RNA taken from PBMCs. The source was peripheral blood mononuclear cells (PBMCs), collected when the disease was refractory, from a patient treated with antithyroid drugs. All receptors come from a female donor with Graves disease.

This chain links TRBV10-3 with TRBJ2-7; TRBD1 aligns across 7 bases. CDR1 is ENHRY, CDR2 SYGVKD, per germline. The V and J ends lost 8 bases and 2 bases, in that order; junction bases with no gene match: 12. The CDR3 totals 15 residues. The CDR3 coding sequence is TGTGCCATCCGTTCGGACAGGACGACAACCTACGAGCAGTACTTC. It yields the protein CAIRSDRTTTYEQYF.

This clonotype was counted between two and nine times. V is TRBV27 and J is TRBJ1-1; 8 bases are a match to TRBD1. In germline, CDR1 is MNHEY, CDR2 SMNVEV (reference sequence). The CDR3 contains 13 residues. The J segment lost 4 bases and the V segment lost 11 bases, leaving 9 bases of the junction unmatched. In DNA, the CDR3 is TGTGCCGGCATGACAGGGGCTTTCACTGAAGCTTTCTTT. This sequence encodes CAGMTGAFTEAFF.

The genes are TRBV20-1 and TRBJ1-2, with D uncertain. CDR1 is DFQATT, CDR2 SNEGSKA, per germline (reference sequence). V was cut by 3 bases and J by 4 bases, with 15 bases left in between. The CDR3 is 14 amino acids. The DNA of the CDR3 is TGCAGTGCTAGTCCCTCCGGGCAGCTCTATGGCTACACCTTC. It yields the protein CSASPSGQLYGYTF.

This chain uses TRBV12-3 or TRBV12-4 with TRBJ1-6; D possibly corresponds to TRBD1 (6 bases). Trimming took off 7 bases at V and 9 bases at J, with 13 bases between the two ends. The CDR3 is 13 amino acids. The CDR3 coding sequence is TGTGCCAGCACCAAAGGACAGTTTTCACCCCTCCACTTT. It codes for CASTKGQFSPLHF.

The genes are TRBV4-1 and TRBJ2-1, with 7 bases fitting TRBD2. This CDR3 contains 14 residues. V lost 1 base to trimming and J lost 7 bases; unmatched junction nucleotides: 4. The germline gives CDR1 MGHRA, CDR2 YSYEKL. Here the CDR3 DNA reads TGCGCCAGCAGCCAAGGGGACTATACAAATGAGCAGTTCTTC. Protein: CASSQGDYTNEQFF.

As to this clonotype: Mismatch with germline at one junction end may stem from a read error. V and J are TRBV28 and TRBJ2-7; 7 bases agree with TRBD2. Looked up from germline, CDR1 is MDHEN and CDR2 is SYDVKM. CDR3 size: 15 residues. Written as DNA, the CDR3 is TGCGCCAGCAGCCAAGATTGGGCTAGCGGAGCCGAGCAGTACTTC. Residues: CASSQDWASGAEQYF.

Notes on this clonotype: Given a far larger clone just one base away, this is likely a sequencing read error. The chain couples TRBV7-3 to TRBJ1-6, with TRBD1 as a possible D gene (5 bases). TRBJ1-1 explains the end of the DNA better; the J call may be wrong. This CDR3 spans 13 amino acids. Looked up from germline, CDR1 is SGHTA and CDR2 is FQGTGA. The DNA for the CDR3 is TGTGCCAGCAGTCAAATGGGGGGGGCTGAAGCTTTCTTT. Encoded protein: CASSQMGGAEAFF.

This clonotype was recorded many times. This chain joins TRBV3-1 and TRBJ1-6; no clear D gene. The germline gives CDR1 LGHDT, CDR2 YNNKEL (reference sequence). Trimming took 3 bases from V and 9 from J, leaving 12 bases between them. This CDR3 region has 14 residues. The chain's CDR3 is CASSQMASSSPLHF. The CDR3 DNA is TGTGCCAGCAGCCAGATGGCATCGAGTTCACCCCTCCACTTT.

This clonotype occurred a few times. This rearrangement joins TRBV28 to TRBJ2-3; maybe TRBD1 (5 bases). This CDR3 has 13 amino acids. CDR1 MDHEN and CDR2 SYDVKM come from the germline V gene. The ends were cut back, 4 bases at V and 1 base at J, with 6 bases in the middle. As DNA, the CDR3 is TGTGCCAGCAGTTGGGGCGGCACAGATACGCAGTATTTT. Residues: CASSWGGTDTQYF.

This clonotype came up a few times. The chain employs TRBV30 and TRBJ1-2; TRBD1 aligns across 8 bases. This CDR3 spans 14 amino acids. J was trimmed by 5 bases and V by 3 bases; bases with no gene match: 8. In germline, CDR1 is GTSNPN, CDR2 SVGIG (reference sequence). Written as DNA, the CDR3 is TGTGCCTGGAGCCAGGGACAGGTCCTTTATGGCTACACCTTC. It is translated as CAWSQGQVLYGYTF. Drawing the rest from reference TRBV30 and TRBJ1-2, the complete variable domain is SQTIHQWPATLVQPVGSPLSLECTVEGTSNPNLYWYRQAAGRGLQLLFYSVGIGQISSEVPQNLSASRPQDRQFILSSKKLLLSDSGFYLCAWSQGQVLYGYTFGSGTRLTVV.

Ten or more counts support this clonotype. This sequence joins TRBV2 and TRBJ2-5; TRBD2 is a possible D gene (5 bases). Germline values: CDR1 SNHLY, CDR2 FYNNEI. The CDR3 has 13 residues. Trimming shortened V by 7 bases and J by 1 base, and 10 bases separated the two germline ends. CDR3 in DNA: TGTGCCAGCACAAGAAGCGGCCAAGAGACCCAGTACTTC. Translated, it gives CASTRSGQETQYF.

There are many counts of this clonotype. The chain links TRBV12-3 or TRBV12-4 to TRBJ1-5; 7 bases align to TRBD1. This CDR3 contains 15 residues. The junction had 8 bases not matched to a gene; V was cut back by 6 bases and J by 3 bases. The CDR3 nucleotides read TGTGCCAGCAGGGGGACAGCTAACCACAATCAGCCCCAGCATTTT. Amino acid sequence: CASRGTANHNQPQHF.

A word on this clonotype: Its ends do not fully match the called genes, so a read error is possible. This rearrangement joins TRBV6-1 to TRBJ1-1; no reliable D call. The CDR3 totals 15 residues. Germline-derived CDR1 and CDR2 are MNHNS and SASEGT. The CDR3 protein is CAISDPGVGNTEAFF. The CDR3 DNA is TGTGCCATCAGTGATCCCGGGGTGGGGAACACTGAAGCTTTCTTT.

This clonotype was detected only a few times. The chain couples TRBV27 to TRBJ1-4; D gene ambiguous. Trimming left V 0 bases short and J 5 bases short, with 10 bases between. Germline V CDR1 and CDR2: MNHEY, SMNVEV (reference sequence). The CDR3 totals 15 residues. CDR3 sequence reads: CASSLSAGLNEKLFF. Written as DNA, the CDR3 is TGTGCCAGCAGTTTATCGGCAGGCTTAAATGAAAAACTGTTTTTT.

V gene TRBV14 combines with J gene TRBJ2-7; D gene unclear. The CDR3 sequence is 16 residues long. Germline-derived CDR1 and CDR2 are SGHDN and FVKESK. V lost 1 base to trimming and J lost 3 bases, with 16 bases between them. CDR3 DNA sequence: TGTGCCAGCAGCCAAGTAGAAGGTCCCCTCTACTACGAGCAGTACTTC. Amino acid sequence: CASSQVEGPLYYEQYF.

The chain uses TRBV19 and TRBJ1-5; D unresolved. The V end was cut by 1 base, the J end by 1 base, with 14 bases between. The CDR3 is made up of 17 amino acids. Per the germline V gene, CDR1 is LNHDA and CDR2 is SQIVND (reference sequence). The CDR3, as DNA: TGTGCCAGTAGTATAGGAAAGGGTCTGGCGAGCAATCAGCCCCAGCATTTT. Encoded protein: CASSIGKGLASNQPQHF.

V is TRBV25-1 and J is TRBJ1-2; 9 bases line up with TRBD1. Germline V CDR1 and CDR2: MGHDK, SYGVNS. Losses at the gene ends were 0 bases for V and 7 bases for J; bases not matched to a gene: 3. This CDR3 comprises 14 residues. CDR3 in amino acids: CASSEYGQGSGYTF. For the CDR3, the DNA is TGTGCCAGCAGTGAATATGGACAGGGGTCTGGCTACACCTTC.

The chain has TRBV7-2 and TRBJ1-1, with D tentatively TRBD1 (5 bases). Deletions cut 4 bases from V and 4 bases from J, with 19 bases between. The CDR3 length is 16 residues. CDR1 is SGHTA, CDR2 FQGNSA, per germline. The CDR3 nucleotides are TGTGCCAGCAGCTCACACCGGGGCTCGAGGGGCACTGAAGCTTTCTTT. It encodes CASSSHRGSRGTEAFF.

The chain carries TRBV28 and TRBJ2-1; perhaps D is TRBD1 or TRBD2 (5 bases each). Trimming pared 8 bases from V and 6 bases from J, leaving 11 bases between. Germline assignment: CDR1 MDHEN and CDR2 SYDVKM. This CDR3 comprises 12 residues. CDR3 residues: CASSERGNEQFF. As DNA, the CDR3 is TGTGCCAGCTCGGAGAGGGGCAATGAGCAGTTCTTC.

This clonotype was seen ten or more times. The V gene is TRBV12-3 or TRBV12-4, the J gene TRBJ1-2; 9 positions agree with TRBD1. This CDR3 has 16 amino acids. J gave up 0 bases and V 3 bases, and 5 bases lay outside the gene matches. The CDR3 loop is CASSFAGTGPNYGYTF. Written as DNA, the CDR3 is TGTGCCAGCAGTTTCGCCGGGACAGGGCCTAACTATGGCTACACCTTC.

V gene TRBV5-4 combines with J gene TRBJ2-7, with 7 bases aligning to TRBD1. The germline V gene encodes CDR1 SGHNT and CDR2 YYREEE (reference sequence). The CDR3 totals 13 residues. Unmatched junction bases numbered 6, after V lost 6 bases and J lost 3 bases. CDR3 region: CASKGQTDYEQYF. CDR3 DNA: TGTGCCAGCAAGGGACAGACAGACTACGAGCAGTACTTC. Together with reference TRBV5-4 and TRBJ2-7, the CDR3 gives the full variable domain: ETGVTQSPTHLIKTRGQQVTLRCSSQSGHNTVSWYQQALGQGPQFIFQYYREEENGRGNFPPRFSGLQFPNYSSELNVNALELDDSALYLCASKGQTDYEQYFGPGTRLTVT.

The V call is TRBV20-1, the J call TRBJ1-2, with D tentatively TRBD1 (6 bases). V gave up 3 bases and J gave up 0 bases, with 17 bases separating them. Germline loops: CDR1 DFQATT, CDR2 SNEGSKA (reference sequence). The CDR3 has 16 amino acids. The chain's CDR3 is CSARRFKGGANYGYTF. The CDR3 nucleotides read TGCAGTGCTAGGAGGTTCAAGGGGGGAGCTAACTATGGCTACACCTTC.

This clonotype appeared a few times. The chain is built from TRBV28 and TRBJ1-1; D uncertain. V was pared by 6 bases and J by 11 bases, with 10 bases between. The CDR3 has 10 amino acids. In germline, CDR1 is MDHEN, CDR2 SYDVKM. CDR3 in amino acids: CASRGESAFF. The CDR3 DNA reads TGTGCCAGCAGGGGCGAATCCGCTTTCTTT.

The table lists this clonotype with many counts. V gene TRBV2 combines with J gene TRBJ1-2, with no clear D. V shed 5 bases and J shed 4 bases, with 8 bases lying between them. CDR1 SNHLY and CDR2 FYNNEI come from the germline V gene. The CDR3 covers 12 residues. The CDR3, as DNA: TGTGCCAGCAGTCCGCAGCGCTATGGCTACACCTTC. Its translation: CASSPQRYGYTF.

The table lists this clonotype with a count of one. Being one base from a much bigger clone, this may be a read error. The chain recombines TRBV20-1 with TRBJ1-1, with a weak D call TRBD1 (5 bases). The CDR3 has 14 amino acids. The germline V gene encodes CDR1 DFQATT and CDR2 SNEGSKA (reference sequence). Trimming stripped 8 bases from V and 0 bases from J, with 16 bases between. Here the CDR3 DNA reads TGCAGTACCTCCCCAGGGCGGATGAACACTGAAGCTTTCTTT. Protein product: CSTSPGRMNTEAFF.

V gene TRBV5-1 combines with J gene TRBJ1-2, with 9 bases aligning to TRBD1. The CDR3 consists of 13 residues. The germline V gene encodes CDR1 SGHRS and CDR2 YFSETQ. The V gene end was trimmed by 3 bases and the J gene end by 7 bases; junction bases not matched to a gene: 4. In nucleotides, the CDR3 is TGCGCCAGCAGCTACGGGACAGGGACTGGCTACACCTTC. This translates into CASSYGTGTGYTF.

This clonotype was seen at least ten times. CDR3 region: CASGRGGESNTEAFF. The CDR3 DNA follows: TGTGCCAGCGGACGTGGGGGGGAATCGAACACTGAAGCTTTCTTT. V and J are TRBV12-3 or TRBV12-4 and TRBJ1-1; maybe TRBD1 (5 bases). CDR3 length equals 15 residues. The V end was cut by 8 bases, the J end by 1 base, with 17 bases between.

This clonotype was observed a few times. The V gene is TRBV29-1, the J gene TRBJ2-7, with 15 bases aligning to TRBD2. The length of the CDR3 is 14 residues. The V gene end was trimmed by 4 bases and the J gene end by 5 bases; junction bases not matched to a gene: 3. Looked up from germline, CDR1 is SQVTM and CDR2 is ANQGSEA. The chain's CDR3 is CSVGGLAGGHEQYF. In DNA form, the CDR3 reads TGCAGCGTTGGGGGACTAGCGGGAGGTCACGAGCAGTACTTC.